This T cell receptor beta chain derives from a study of T cells in Graves' hyperthyroidism and ophthalmopathy. Amplified TCR beta CDR3 regions came from RNA transcripts. Using the HTBI primer set, a first-round RT-PCR was run on the TCR CDR3. TCRdb processed the multiplex PCR reads anew with MiXCR; each CDR3 protein has one entry. The sample lists 200,000 to 250,000 distinct CDR3 sequences; approximately 16% were seen once. Germline-derived CDR1 and CDR2 are DFQATT and SNEGSKA (reference sequence). The CDR3 extends over 14 amino acids. Unmatched junction bases numbered 6, after V lost 3 bases and J lost 9 bases.

The gene calls are TRBV20-1 and TRBJ2-7, with 15 bases identical to TRBD2. Sequenced sample: blood. The sequence derives from a woman aged 18-29 years with Graves' ophthalmopathy. The CDR3 DNA sequence: TGCAGTGCTAGCGGGACTAGCGGGGGGAGGTGGCAGTACTTC. Translating it yields CSASGTSGGRWQYF.